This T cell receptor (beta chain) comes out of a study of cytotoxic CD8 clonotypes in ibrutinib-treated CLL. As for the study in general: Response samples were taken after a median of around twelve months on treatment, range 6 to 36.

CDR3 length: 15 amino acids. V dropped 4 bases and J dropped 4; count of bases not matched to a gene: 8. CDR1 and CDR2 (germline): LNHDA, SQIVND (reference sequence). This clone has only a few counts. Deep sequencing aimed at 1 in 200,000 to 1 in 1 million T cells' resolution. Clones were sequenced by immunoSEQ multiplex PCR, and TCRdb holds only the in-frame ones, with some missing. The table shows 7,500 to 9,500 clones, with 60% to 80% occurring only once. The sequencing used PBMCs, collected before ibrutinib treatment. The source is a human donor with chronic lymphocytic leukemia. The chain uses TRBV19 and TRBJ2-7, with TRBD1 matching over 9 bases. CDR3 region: CASSTGTGIGYEQYF. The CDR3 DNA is TGTGCCAGTAGTACCGGGACAGGGATTGGATACGAGCAGTACTTC.